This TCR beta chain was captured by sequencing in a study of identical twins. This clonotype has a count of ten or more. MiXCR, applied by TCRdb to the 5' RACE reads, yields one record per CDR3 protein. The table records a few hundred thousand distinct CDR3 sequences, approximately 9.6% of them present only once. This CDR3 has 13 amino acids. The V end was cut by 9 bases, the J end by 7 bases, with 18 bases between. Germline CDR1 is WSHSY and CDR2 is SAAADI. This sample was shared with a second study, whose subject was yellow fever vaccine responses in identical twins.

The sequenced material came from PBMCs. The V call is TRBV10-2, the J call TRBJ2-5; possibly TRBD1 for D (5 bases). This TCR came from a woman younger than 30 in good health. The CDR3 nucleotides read TGCGCCAGTGAAGGGGATATCATGGGGACCCAGTACTTC. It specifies CASEGDIMGTQYF.